This entry is about one T cell receptor (beta chain). The antigen is not known. Hyperthyroidism had been newly diagnosed in patients aged 18 to 65, and its duration was under 2 months. The diagnoses drew upon clinical symptoms, serum thyroxine and TRAb, thyroid ultrasound and orbital computed tomography. This sample was included in a study of T cells in Graves' hyperthyroidism and ophthalmopathy. Study-wide points: In simple terms, a model built on 13 V-J features told ophthalmopathy apart from stable hyperthyroidism. Blood also held most thyroid clonotypes expanded beyond 0.001.

Looked up from germline, CDR1 is DFQATT and CDR2 is SNEGSKA (reference sequence). V lost 1 base and J 0 bases, leaving 6 bases between the germline ends. CDR3 size: 13 residues. Researchers took RNA transcripts and amplified the TCR beta CDR3 regions from them. The study used the HTBI primer set for a first-round RT-PCR of the TCR CDR3. TCRdb processed the multiplex PCR reads anew with MiXCR; each CDR3 protein has one entry. The repertoire has roughly 170,000 distinct CDR3 sequences, 17% of them found once; the top ten carry 25% to 30%. V is TRBV20-1 and J is TRBJ1-1; D may be TRBD1 (5 bases). The material sequenced was blood. This sequence was found in a woman in her 50s with Graves' hyperthyroidism. CDR3 DNA sequence: TGCAGTGCTAGAGGGGGGGTGAACACTGAAGCTTTCTTT. Translated: CSARGGVNTEAFF.